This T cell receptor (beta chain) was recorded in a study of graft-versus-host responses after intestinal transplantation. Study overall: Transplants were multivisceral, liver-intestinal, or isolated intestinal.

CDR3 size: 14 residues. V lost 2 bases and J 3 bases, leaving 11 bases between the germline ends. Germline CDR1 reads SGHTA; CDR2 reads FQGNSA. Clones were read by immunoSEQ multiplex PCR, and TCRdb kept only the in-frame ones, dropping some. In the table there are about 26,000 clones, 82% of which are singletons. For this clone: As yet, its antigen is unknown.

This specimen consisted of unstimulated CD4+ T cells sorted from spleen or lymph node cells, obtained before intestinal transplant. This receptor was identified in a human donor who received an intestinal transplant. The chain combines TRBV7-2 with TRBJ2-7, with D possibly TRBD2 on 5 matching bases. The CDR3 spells CASSLSGLYYEQYF. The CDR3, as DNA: TGTGCCAGCAGCTTAAGTGGACTCTACTACGAGCAGTACTTC. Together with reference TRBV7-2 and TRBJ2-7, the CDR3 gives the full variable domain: GAGVSQSPSNKVTEKGKDVELRCDPISGHTALYWYRQSLGQGLEFLIYFQGNSAPDKSGLPSDRFSAERTGGSVSTLTIQRTQQEDSAVYLCASSLSGLYYEQYFGPGTRLTVT.